This entry is about one T cell receptor beta chain. Its antigen is unidentified. Libraries were prepared by immunoSEQ multiplex PCR; TCRdb keeps only in-frame clonotypes and omits some of them. The repertoire holds 20,000 to 25,000 clones, with under 95% as singletons. If patients had autoimmune disease history or systemic immunosuppression, they were excluded. Researchers took blood at baseline, on cycle 4 day 1, and on cycle 7 day 1. The CDR3 is made up of 13 amino acids. The V end was cut by 0 bases, the J end by 5 bases, with 5 bases between. Germline V gives CDR1 MGHRA, CDR2 YSYEKL. The data were taken from a study of OX40 agonist ivuxolimab in advanced cancers. Study-wide results and caveats: Partial responders dosed at 0.1-3.0 mg/kg displayed clonal expansion ranking among the lowest. Relative to CD4+, CD8+ T cells held more expanded clones on average.

The chain recombines TRBV4-1 with TRBJ1-5; maybe TRBD1 (5 bases). The specimen was CD4+ or CD8+ T cells sorted from blood, collected in a trial of the OX40 agonist ivuxolimab. The TCR originated in an adult with an advanced solid tumor such as melanoma, head and neck, liver or kidney cancer. The CDR3 here is CASSQEGHQPQHF. The CDR3, as DNA: TGCGCCAGCAGCCAAGAGGGACATCAGCCCCAGCATTTT.